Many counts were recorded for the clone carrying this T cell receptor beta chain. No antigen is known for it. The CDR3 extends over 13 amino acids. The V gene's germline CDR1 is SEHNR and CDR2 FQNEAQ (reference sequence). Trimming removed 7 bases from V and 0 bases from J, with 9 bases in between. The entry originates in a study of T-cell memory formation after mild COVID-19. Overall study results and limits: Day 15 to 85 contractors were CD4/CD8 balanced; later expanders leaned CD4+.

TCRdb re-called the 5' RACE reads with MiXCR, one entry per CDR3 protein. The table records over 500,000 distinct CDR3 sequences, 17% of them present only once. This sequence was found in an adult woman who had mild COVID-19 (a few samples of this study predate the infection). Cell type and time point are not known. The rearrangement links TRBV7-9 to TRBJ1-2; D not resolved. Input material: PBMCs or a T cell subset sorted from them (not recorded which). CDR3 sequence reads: CASNFDPNYGYTF. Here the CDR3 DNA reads TGTGCCAGCAACTTTGACCCTAACTATGGCTACACCTTC.